This entry lists 23 T cell receptor beta chains sequenced from one sample in a study of naive and memory T cell subsets listed by TCRdb under 2017. The study described a robust, sensitive protocol for amplifying, sequencing and analyzing TCRs, using 3' ligation of a UMI-containing oligonucleotide to TCR cDNA. Library creation used 5' RACE. Sequencing instrument: Illumina MiSeq. Four rounds of PCR, run with the SP2 primer together with nested alpha and beta constant region primers, were used to amplify the ligated cDNA. Through fastp at Q25 and MiXCR, TCRdb rebuilt clones from the public reads, retaining in-frame beta chains. Each CDR3 protein appears once, grouped with its most common genes and DNA. This sample holds about 56,000 distinct CDR3 sequences; under 10% were observed only once. The ten largest account for just over 9.5% of the sample. The receptor set was obtained from a female donor in good health.

In this sample, this clonotype turned up many times. CDR3 protein: CASSYSNFWGSETQYF. In nucleotides, the CDR3 is TGTGCCAGCAGTTACTCGAATTTCTGGGGGTCCGAGACCCAGTACTTC. The chain has TRBV6-5 and TRBJ2-5; either TRBD1 or TRBD2 may fit D (5 bases each). Germline V gives CDR1 MNHEY, CDR2 SVGAGI. The CDR3 length is 16 residues. The V end was cut by 0 bases, the J end by 5 bases, with 16 bases between.

This clonotype was seen a handful of times. V is TRBV7-2 and J is TRBJ1-2; D is uncertain. The CDR3 length is 13 residues. Germline CDR1 SGHTA, CDR2 FQGNSA. V lost 10 bases and J lost 6, with 18 bases in between. Here the CDR3 reads CATTTLRLDGYTF. The CDR3 nucleotides are TGTGCCACCACGACCCTGCGGTTGGATGGCTACACCTTC.

There are many counts of this clonotype. The CDR3 region is CASSRAGESFEQYF. DNA for the CDR3: TGTGCCAGTAGTAGAGCGGGGGAATCGTTCGAGCAGTACTTC. The rearrangement joins TRBV19 to TRBJ2-7, with 8 bases lining up with TRBD2. The CDR3 totals 14 residues. Germline CDR1 LNHDA, CDR2 SQIVND (reference sequence). J gave up 6 bases and V 4 bases, and 8 bases lay outside the gene matches.

In its sample, this clonotype was seen once. The V gene is TRBV6-6, the J gene TRBJ2-7; TRBD1 aligns across 7 bases. CDR1 and CDR2 from the germline V gene are MNHNY and SVGAGI (reference sequence). Trimming at V came to 6 bases and at J to 3 bases, leaving 8 bases not matched to a gene. The CDR3 has 14 amino acids. DNA of the CDR3: TGTGCCAGCAGGGACCGGGACAGCTACTACGAGCAGTACTTC. Translation gives CASRDRDSYYEQYF.

The sample holds a few counts of this clonotype. CDR3 sequence: CASSLWSEQYF. CDR3 coding DNA: TGTGCCAGCAGCTTATGGTCCGAGCAGTACTTC. The rearrangement links TRBV7-9 to TRBJ2-7; D is uncertain. Trimming removed 2 bases at V and 6 bases at J, with 5 bases between. Per the germline V gene, CDR1 is SEHNR and CDR2 is FQNEAQ (reference sequence). The CDR3 runs 11 residues.

Comments on this clonotype: It may be a read error: a sequence one base away is much more abundant. The rearrangement links TRBV27 to TRBJ1-5, with D perhaps TRBD1 (5 bases). The CDR3 has 15 residues. Looked up from germline, CDR1 is MNHEY and CDR2 is SMNVEV (reference sequence). The CDR3 loop is CASHPGWGLVQLQHF. The CDR3 bases are TGTGCCAGCCACCCAGGTTGGGGGTTGGTTCAGCTCCAGCATTTT.

Ten or more counts support this clonotype. The chain couples TRBV6-6 to TRBJ1-3, with unresolved D. Trimming removed 10 bases from V and 0 bases from J, with 10 bases in between. Germline V CDR1 and CDR2: MNHNY, SVGAGI (reference sequence). The CDR3 sequence is 13 residues long. The CDR3 loop reads CATRTNSGNTIYF. DNA for the CDR3: TGTGCCACCCGGACTAACTCTGGAAACACCATATATTTT.

This clonotype has a count of ten or more. V gene TRBV7-9 combines with J gene TRBJ1-4; 7 bases match TRBD1. Trimming took 5 bases from V and 0 from J; bases not matched to a gene: 6. Germline-derived CDR1 and CDR2 are SEHNR and FQNEAQ (reference sequence). The CDR3 has 16 residues. CDR3 nucleotides: TGTGCCAGCAGCCAAGACAGGGATTCAACTAATGAAAAACTGTTTTTT. This encodes CASSQDRDSTNEKLFF. Full variable domain (outside the CDR3, taken from reference TRBV7-9 and TRBJ1-4): DTGVSQNPRHKITKRGQNVTFRCDPISEHNRLYWYRQTLGQGPEFLTYFQNEAQLEKSRLLSDRFSAERPKGSFSTLEIQRTEQGDSAMYLCASSQDRDSTNEKLFFGSGTQLSVL.

This chain uses TRBV11-2 with TRBJ1-1; D gene ambiguous. The CDR3 loop spans 14 amino acids. In germline, CDR1 is SGHAT, CDR2 FQNNGV. Deletions cut 1 base from V and 7 bases from J, with 13 bases between. CDR3 bases: TGTGCCAGCAGCTTAGGGGCGGGCAGCGTTGAAGCTTTCTTT. Its translation: CASSLGAGSVEAFF.

Many counts were recorded for this clonotype. This rearrangement joins TRBV25-1 to TRBJ2-5; D call uncertain. CDR1 is MGHDK and CDR2 is SYGVNS in the germline V gene. CDR3 length equals 13 residues. V was clipped by 6 bases and J by 3 bases, with 11 bases between them. The DNA for the CDR3 is TGTGCCAGCAGCGTAAACGAAGAAGAGACCCAGTACTTC. Its translation: CASSVNEEETQYF.

This clonotype was seen a few times. One junction end disagrees with the germline gene, perhaps due to a read error. The chain employs TRBV4-3 and TRBJ1-2; tentative D call: TRBD1 (5 bases). CDR3 length: 14 residues. CDR1 and CDR2 from the germline V gene are LGHNA and YSLEER. In DNA form, the CDR3 reads TGCGCCAGCACCAAAACAGGAACTAACTATGGCGACACCTTC. Its translation is CASTKTGTNYGDTF.

This clonotype was detected ten times or more. The chain combines TRBV10-3 with TRBJ2-3, with no clear D. Germline lookup yields CDR1 ENHRY and CDR2 SYGVKD. The CDR3 extends over 14 amino acids. The V end was cut by 8 bases, the J end by 0 bases, with 12 bases between. The CDR3 region is CAIARGGSTDTQYF. CDR3 nucleotide sequence: TGTGCCATCGCCAGAGGCGGTAGCACAGATACGCAGTATTTT.

The table lists this clonotype with many counts. The CDR3 sequence: CASSDRDQPQHF. The CDR3 coding sequence is TGTGCCAGTTCCGACAGGGATCAGCCCCAGCATTTT. The chain is built from TRBV7-2 and TRBJ1-5; TRBD1 matches at 7 bases. This CDR3 has 12 residues. The J segment lost 5 bases and the V segment lost 9 bases, leaving 4 bases of the junction unmatched. In germline, CDR1 is SGHTA, CDR2 FQGNSA. The variable domain in full, with the rest retrieved from reference TRBV7-2 and TRBJ1-5, is GAGVSQSPSNKVTEKGKDVELRCDPISGHTALYWYRQSLGQGLEFLIYFQGNSAPDKSGLPSDRFSAERTGGSVSTLTIQRTQQEDSAVYLCASSDRDQPQHFGDGTRLSIL.

This chain uses TRBV19 with TRBJ1-2, with D possibly matching TRBD1 (5 bases). V shed 7 bases and J shed 4 bases, with 25 bases lying between them. This CDR3 has 17 residues. The germline CDR1 and CDR2 sequences are LNHDA and SQIVND (reference sequence). The DNA for the CDR3 is TGTGCCAGTACTAGCAGGACAAACACCAGACATTTCTATGGCTACACCTTC. Residues: CASTSRTNTRHFYGYTF. The full variable domain, its missing parts supplied by reference TRBV19 and TRBJ1-2, is DGGITQSPKYLFRKEGQNVTLSCEQNLNHDAMYWYRQDPGQGLRLIYYSQIVNDFQKGDIAEGYSVSREKKESFPLTVTSAQKNPTAFYLCASTSRTNTRHFYGYTFGSGTRLTVV.

J is TRBJ2-5 and V is TRBV12-3 or TRBV12-4; 8 nucleotides match TRBD2. The V segment lost 10 bases and the J segment 4 bases; nucleotides outside the gene matches: 14. The CDR3 extends over 15 amino acids. This CDR3 reads CATSVSGGLGETQYF. CDR3 nucleotide sequence: TGTGCCACCTCAGTGAGCGGGGGTTTAGGAGAGACCCAGTACTTC.

There are many counts of this clonotype. The gene calls are TRBV7-9 and TRBJ1-1; D is uncertain. Deletions cut 5 bases from V and 5 bases from J, with 15 bases between. The CDR3 has 14 residues. Looked up from germline, CDR1 is SEHNR and CDR2 is FQNEAQ (reference sequence). The CDR3 nucleotides read TGTGCCAGCAGCCTATTAGACTCAACAACTGAAGCTTTCTTT. It is translated as CASSLLDSTTEAFF.

The table lists this clonotype with a few counts. This chain uses TRBV11-2 with TRBJ2-5, with 8 bases aligning to TRBD1. In germline, CDR1 is SGHAT, CDR2 FQNNGV. CDR3 length: 15 residues. V lost 2 bases to trimming and J lost 5 bases; unmatched junction nucleotides: 7. The CDR3 loop is CASSLQGALRETQYF. The DNA of the CDR3 is TGTGCCAGCAGCTTACAGGGGGCGTTGAGGGAGACCCAGTACTTC.

V gene TRBV28 combines with J gene TRBJ2-1, with D perhaps TRBD1 (5 bases). This CDR3 is 13 amino acids long. Trimming left V 5 bases short and J 4 bases short, with 9 bases between. Germline V CDR1 and CDR2: MDHEN, SYDVKM. CDR3 residues: CASSPPGYNEQFF. The CDR3 region has the DNA TGTGCCAGCAGTCCCCCAGGGTACAATGAGCAGTTCTTC. The full variable domain, in which reference TRBV28 and TRBJ2-1 provide the parts outside the CDR3, is DVKVTQSSRYLVKRTGEKVFLECVQDMDHENMFWYRQDPGLGLRLIYFSYDVKMKEKGDIPEGYSVSREKKERFSLILESASTNQTSMYLCASSPPGYNEQFFGPGTRLTVL.

V usage is TRBV11-3 and J usage is TRBJ2-5; 8 bases align to TRBD2. The CDR3 runs 13 residues. Germline loops: CDR1 SGHNT, CDR2 YENEEA. V lost 5 bases and J lost 11; bases outside the gene matches: 10. CDR3 sequence reads: CASSQGLASGQYF. The CDR3 DNA reads as TGTGCCAGCAGCCAAGGACTAGCCTCGGGGCAGTACTTC.

The chain joins TRBV29-1 to TRBJ1-5; possible D gene TRBD1, 6 bases. The CDR3 totals 14 residues. V lost 4 bases, J lost 3 bases, and 13 bases lay in between. The germline gives CDR1 SQVTM, CDR2 ANQGSEA. The chain's CDR3 is CSVVVGGINQPQHF. The CDR3 nucleotides read TGCAGCGTTGTGGTAGGGGGAATCAATCAGCCCCAGCATTTT.

This clonotype was seen more than once but under ten times. V is TRBV7-9 and J is TRBJ1-2; no clear D gene. From germline, CDR1 is SEHNR and CDR2 FQNEAQ (reference sequence). V gave up 5 bases and J gave up 4 bases, with 8 bases separating them. The CDR3 sequence is 12 residues long. The CDR3 region is CASSPLSYGYTF. In DNA, the CDR3 is TGTGCCAGCAGCCCTCTCAGCTATGGCTACACCTTC.

This clonotype has at least ten counts. V usage is TRBV20-1 and J usage is TRBJ2-7; perhaps TRBD2 as D (7 bases). Trimming took 5 bases from V and 1 from J, leaving 15 bases between them. Germline lookup yields CDR1 DFQATT and CDR2 SNEGSKA (reference sequence). CDR3 length equals 14 residues. CDR3 residues: CSARLKGGSYEQYF. In DNA form, the CDR3 reads TGCAGTGCTCGCCTCAAGGGGGGGTCCTACGAGCAGTACTTC.

This clonotype was seen a handful of times. The chain recombines TRBV30 with TRBJ1-2; TRBD1 matches at 7 bases. The CDR3 covers 15 residues. Germline loops: CDR1 GTSNPN, CDR2 SVGIG (reference sequence). The junction had 9 bases not matched to a gene; V was cut back by 1 base and J by 4 bases. Here the CDR3 reads CAWSGVGGRVYGYTF. The CDR3 region has the DNA TGTGCCTGGAGTGGAGTAGGGGGCCGGGTCTATGGCTACACCTTC. Looking up the rest from reference TRBV30 and TRBJ1-2 gives the full variable domain: SQTIHQWPATLVQPVGSPLSLECTVEGTSNPNLYWYRQAAGRGLQLLFYSVGIGQISSEVPQNLSASRPQDRQFILSSKKLLLSDSGFYLCAWSGVGGRVYGYTFGSGTRLTVV.